This TCR beta chain was retrieved from a study of cytomegalovirus exposure and HLA in healthy donors. Study-wide results and limits: 87-base-pair reads could not separate some V segments, including TRBV6-2 and TRBV6-3.

Germline V gene data show CDR1 as GTSNPN and CDR2 as SVGIG (reference sequence). J lost 4 bases, V lost 3 bases, and 2 bases had no gene match. The CDR3 consists of 14 residues. The PCR used 60 Vbeta and 13 Jbeta primers. Authors' processing steps: Later, 80 million or so unique TCR beta chains were counted in an analysis, and some 10 million of them were shared. Method: immunoSEQ multiplex PCR; TCRdb's copy keeps in-frame clones and lacks some. The V and J calls and the clone size are those of that table, but D and trimming were determined from the DNA. Of about 94,000 clones listed, 7.6% are singletons. To note about this clone: Its antigen is still unknown.

The sequencing input was PBMCs. This chain joins TRBV30 and TRBJ1-6; 8 bases line up with TRBD1. The TCR originated in a man aged 50 to 59 in good health and CMV-seronegative. Here the CDR3 DNA reads TGTGCCTGGAGGGGGGACAGGTATAATTCACCCCTCCACTTT. This gives the protein CAWRGDRYNSPLHF.